These 32 T cell receptor beta chains came from one sample sequenced in a study of blood T cell repertoires in COVID-19. Only in-frame clones appear in the TCRdb table, and some are missing; sequencing was by immunoSEQ multiplex PCR. The sample lists about 130,000 clones; about 80% were seen once. The sequencing input was peripheral blood. These receptor sequences come from an older woman with acute or convalescent COVID-19.

CDR3 DNA sequence: TGCGCCAGCAGCCAAGCCCGACCCCGCAATTACAGGGGATGGAACACTGAAGCTTTCTTT. This translates into CASSQARPRNYRGWNTEAFF. The chain has TRBV4-1 and TRBJ1-1; 7 bases fit TRBD1. CDR1 is MGHRA and CDR2 is YSYEKL in the germline V gene. Trimming at V came to 1 base and at J to 1 base, leaving 18 bases not matched to a gene. The CDR3 sequence is 20 residues long.

The chain combines TRBV18 with TRBJ1-6; a weak D match, TRBD1 (6 bases). Trimming shortened V by 0 bases and J by 7 bases, and 13 bases separated the two germline ends. CDR1 is KGHSH, CDR2 LQKENI, per germline. CDR3 size: 16 residues. In DNA form, the CDR3 reads TGTGCCAGCTCACCACCAGGGACACCGTCCAATTCACCCCTCCACTTT. This encodes CASSPPGTPSNSPLHF.

The chain recombines TRBV4-1 with TRBJ2-1; D remains unclear. Trimming removed 1 base at V and 8 bases at J, with 9 bases between. The germline V gene encodes CDR1 MGHRA and CDR2 YSYEKL. CDR3 length: 13 amino acids. The CDR3 region is CASSQVLPDEQFF. For the CDR3, the DNA is TGCGCCAGCAGCCAAGTACTCCCGGATGAGCAGTTCTTC.

The chain couples TRBV4-1 to TRBJ1-2; D remains unclear. V was cut by 2 bases and J by 2 bases, with 12 bases left in between. The CDR3 consists of 15 residues. Germline loops: CDR1 MGHRA, CDR2 YSYEKL. In nucleotides, the CDR3 is TGCGCCAGCAGCCAAATTCGGGTGGCGAACTATGGCTACACCTTC. Translation: CASSQIRVANYGYTF.

In its sample, this clone was seen a few times. This chain joins TRBV10-1 and TRBJ2-7; TRBD2 might be the D (5 bases). From germline, CDR1 is WNHNN and CDR2 SYGVQD (reference sequence). With 6 bases removed from V and 2 bases from J, the gap between germline ends came to 11 bases. The CDR3 is 13 amino acids. This CDR3 is CASRLTEAYEQYV. DNA for the CDR3: TGCGCCAGCAGACTAACGGAGGCCTACGAGCAGTACGTC.

In its sample, this clone was seen a few times. This sequence joins TRBV10-3 and TRBJ1-2; tentative D call: TRBD1 (5 bases). CDR1 is ENHRY and CDR2 is SYGVKD in the germline V gene. Between the trimmed V and J ends, which lost 11 bases and 4 bases, there was a span of 14 bases. This CDR3 has 12 amino acids. CDR3 residues: CAVAGFGYGYTF. DNA for the CDR3: TGTGCCGTAGCAGGGTTTGGCTATGGCTACACCTTC.

J is TRBJ1-1 and V is TRBV10-3; D is uncertain. V gave up 8 bases and J gave up 3 bases, with 13 bases separating them. This CDR3 spans 13 amino acids. CDR1 is ENHRY, CDR2 SYGVKD, per germline. The CDR3 region is CAIVGARDTEAFF. The CDR3 region has the DNA TGTGCCATCGTGGGTGCTCGGGACACTGAAGCTTTCTTT.

J is TRBJ2-1 and V is TRBV4-1; unclear D gene. V was pared by 0 bases and J by 9 bases, with 6 bases between. Germline CDR1 is MGHRA and CDR2 is YSYEKL. The CDR3 runs 12 residues. CDR3 nucleotides: TGCGCCAGCAGCCAAGATCTCAGTGAGCAGTTCTTC. It translates to CASSQDLSEQFF.

V and J are TRBV29-1 and TRBJ2-3, with D uncertain. The CDR3 runs to 14 residues. CDR1 is SQVTM and CDR2 is ANQGSEA in the germline V gene. V lost 7 bases and J lost 1, with 15 bases in between. The CDR3 region has the DNA TGCAGCGCTGTCTCGAGCGTAGGCACAGATACGCAGTATTTT. Translating gives CSAVSSVGTDTQYF.

The chain combines TRBV4-1 with TRBJ2-1, with D maybe TRBD2 (6 bases). The V end lost 4 bases, the J end lost 0 bases, and 13 bases lay between the germline ends. Germline CDR1 and CDR2: MGHRA and YSYEKL. There are 16 residues in the CDR3. CDR3 protein: CASSLGGRSSYNEQFF. As DNA, the CDR3 is TGCGCCAGCAGCCTCGGGGGACGCAGCTCCTACAATGAGCAGTTCTTC.

This sequence joins TRBV5-1 and TRBJ2-2; TRBD2 aligns across 7 bases. Germline V gene lookup returns CDR1 SGHRS and CDR2 YFSETQ. With 2 bases clipped from V and 3 bases from J, the junction kept 7 bases outside the gene matches. The CDR3 consists of 16 residues. The CDR3 spells CASSFNRGGDTGELFF. The CDR3 DNA reads as TGCGCCAGCAGCTTCAACCGCGGGGGAGACACCGGGGAGCTGTTTTTT.

This clone was picked up one time. The chain employs TRBV2 and TRBJ2-3; perhaps TRBD1 as D (5 bases). The CDR3 is made up of 14 amino acids. Looked up from germline, CDR1 is SNHLY and CDR2 is FYNNEI. Trimming pared 8 bases from V and 0 bases from J, leaving 12 bases between. The CDR3 DNA is TGTGCCAGCCAGGGCCTCTCTAGCACAGATACGCAGTATTTT. Residues: CASQGLSSTDTQYF.

This clone was picked up one time. The chain carries TRBV4-1 and TRBJ2-1, with a tentative D call TRBD2 (5 bases). Trimming removed 4 bases at V and 2 bases at J, with 15 bases between. There are 16 residues in the CDR3. Germline CDR1 and CDR2: MGHRA and YSYEKL. The CDR3 protein is CASSPGSSVPYNEQFF. DNA of the CDR3: TGCGCCAGCAGCCCTGGGAGCAGCGTCCCCTACAATGAGCAGTTCTTC.

This chain uses TRBV28 with TRBJ1-1; D is ambiguous. The CDR3 length is 15 residues. Germline CDR1 and CDR2: MDHEN and SYDVKM. The V end lost 6 bases, the J end lost 1 base, and 15 bases lay between the germline ends. The CDR3 sequence: CASSPHRISNTEAFF. Written as DNA, the CDR3 is TGTGCCAGCAGCCCCCACAGAATCTCGAACACTGAAGCTTTCTTT.

The chain uses TRBV5-5 and TRBJ2-3; a weak D match, TRBD2 (6 bases). The germline V and J ends were trimmed by 1 base and 3 bases, with 12 bases remaining between them. The length of the CDR3 is 15 residues. Germline-derived CDR1 and CDR2 are SGHKS and YYEKEE (reference sequence). For the CDR3, the DNA is TGTGCCAGCAGCTTGACTAGCAGGTTTACAGATACGCAGTATTTT. It specifies CASSLTSRFTDTQYF.

This rearrangement joins TRBV4-2 to TRBJ1-1, with 7 bases fitting TRBD1. This CDR3 is built from 15 residues. Trimming removed 1 base from V and 4 bases from J; junction bases left unmatched: 6. CDR1 and CDR2 (germline): LGHNA, YNFKEQ. CDR3 DNA sequence: TGTGCCAGCAGCCAAGCTGCGGACAGGCTCACTGAAGCTTTCTTT. Amino acid sequence: CASSQAADRLTEAFF.

This clone was seen ten or more times. This sequence joins TRBV7-8 and TRBJ1-5; D not certain. CDR3 length: 14 residues. Germline loops: CDR1 SGHVS, CDR2 FQNEAQ. Trimming left V 0 bases short and J 5 bases short, with 8 bases between. The CDR3 here is CASSLAAGYQPQHF. As DNA, the CDR3 is TGTGCCAGCAGCTTAGCTGCAGGCTATCAGCCCCAGCATTTT.

This chain uses TRBV3-1 (or the pseudogene TRBV3-2) with TRBJ1-1; possible D gene TRBD1, 5 bases. CDR1 and CDR2 from the germline V gene are LGHDT and YNNKEL (reference sequence). This CDR3 contains 16 residues. V dropped 1 base and J dropped 1 base, with 13 bases sitting between them. This CDR3 is CASSQAFHRQNTEAFF. The DNA of the CDR3 is TGTGCCAGCAGCCAAGCATTCCACAGGCAGAACACTGAAGCTTTCTTT.

This clone was detected once. The chain uses TRBV7-6 and TRBJ2-3; D perhaps matches TRBD2 (6 bases). Germline-derived CDR1 and CDR2 are SGHVS and FNYEAQ. The length of the CDR3 is 16 residues. V gave up 5 bases and J gave up 4 bases, with 19 bases separating them. The chain's CDR3 is CASSHGRGPWSDTQYF. DNA of the CDR3: TGTGCCAGCAGCCACGGGCGGGGACCCTGGTCAGATACGCAGTATTTT.

This clone was picked up a small number of times. The genes are TRBV9 and TRBJ1-2, with 8 bases lining up with TRBD1. The germline gives CDR1 SGDLS, CDR2 YYNGEE. V dropped 4 bases and J dropped 8; count of bases not matched to a gene: 7. This CDR3 has 13 amino acids. CDR3 region: CASSSGTGRGYTF. Written as DNA, the CDR3 is TGTGCCAGCAGCTCAGGGACAGGAAGGGGCTACACCTTC.

This clone was found a few times. The chain uses TRBV5-6 and TRBJ1-1, with a possible D match to TRBD1 (6 bases). Per germline, CDR1 SGHDT and CDR2 YYEEEE. The CDR3 loop spans 12 amino acids. V was cut by 5 bases and J by 8 bases, with 13 bases left in between. CDR3 bases: TGTGCCAGCAGATCACAGGGTCCAGAAGCTTTCTTT. This encodes CASRSQGPEAFF.

The chain couples TRBV2 to TRBJ1-5, with 8 bases that match TRBD1. Looked up from germline, CDR1 is SNHLY and CDR2 is FYNNEI. The ends lost 5 bases at V and 1 base at J; junction bases unmatched: 4. The CDR3 covers 15 residues. The CDR3 loop reads CASSLDRVSNQPQHF. CDR3 sequence (DNA): TGTGCCAGCAGTTTGGACAGGGTGAGCAATCAGCCCCAGCATTTT.

This chain links TRBV5-1 with TRBJ2-3, with D possibly matching TRBD2 (5 bases). V lost 4 bases to trimming and J lost 6 bases, with 9 bases between them. Germline lookup yields CDR1 SGHRS and CDR2 YFSETQ. This CDR3 is built from 12 residues. The DNA of the CDR3 is TGCGCCAGCAGCCATAGGGAGGATACGCAGTATTTT. This codes for CASSHREDTQYF.

This clone was recorded only once. The genes are TRBV5-1 and TRBJ1-2; 7 bases match TRBD1. Germline V lookup: CDR1 SGHRS, CDR2 YFSETQ. This CDR3 is built from 14 residues. V dropped 4 bases and J dropped 2; count of bases not matched to a gene: 5. The CDR3 here is CASSPATGNYGYTF. In DNA form, the CDR3 reads TGCGCCAGCAGCCCGGCGACAGGGAACTATGGCTACACCTTC.

This clone was found a few times. This chain uses TRBV4-1 with TRBJ1-1; TRBD1 might be the D (5 bases). Germline V lookup: CDR1 MGHRA, CDR2 YSYEKL. CDR3 length equals 15 residues. V lost 4 bases and J lost 0, with 12 bases in between. The CDR3 protein is CASSLPQGMNTEAFF. The CDR3 DNA sequence: TGCGCCAGCAGCCTCCCTCAGGGTATGAACACTGAAGCTTTCTTT.

The V and J genes are TRBV3-1 (or the pseudogene TRBV3-2) and TRBJ1-2; the D gene is possibly TRBD1 (5 bases). Trimming took off 3 bases at V and 4 bases at J, with 15 bases between the two ends. There are 15 residues in the CDR3. Per the germline V gene, CDR1 is LGHDT and CDR2 is YNNKEL (reference sequence). This CDR3 reads CASSQGPGSTYGYTF. CDR3 nucleotide sequence: TGTGCCAGCAGCCAGGGGCCCGGATCAACCTATGGCTACACCTTC.

The rearrangement joins TRBV27 to TRBJ1-1; D is perhaps TRBD1 (5 bases). Germline lookup yields CDR1 MNHEY and CDR2 SMNVEV (reference sequence). The V gene lost 3 bases and the J gene lost 1 base, with 9 bases spanning the gap. The CDR3 runs to 14 residues. The CDR3 nucleotides read TGTGCCAGCAGTTTCGGCAGGGCGAACACTGAAGCTTTCTTT. This sequence encodes CASSFGRANTEAFF.

The chain couples TRBV5-1 to TRBJ2-3; 7 bases align to TRBD2. Germline lookup yields CDR1 SGHRS and CDR2 YFSETQ. This CDR3 comprises 16 residues. Unmatched junction bases numbered 8, after V lost 4 bases and J lost 0 bases. The CDR3 nucleotides are TGCGCCAGCAGCCTCGGAGCGGGGCCTAGCACAGATACGCAGTATTTT. It is translated as CASSLGAGPSTDTQYF.

The chain recombines TRBV6-1 with TRBJ1-2, with 8 nucleotides matching TRBD1. CDR1 and CDR2 from the germline V gene are MNHNS and SASEGT. With V trimmed by 2 bases and J by 5 bases, 7 bases remained unmatched. This CDR3 region has 15 residues. The CDR3 region is CASSESRTGTYGYTF. CDR3 nucleotide sequence: TGTGCCAGCAGTGAATCGAGGACAGGGACTTATGGCTACACCTTC.

The chain links TRBV5-1 to TRBJ1-1; 7 nucleotides align to TRBD1. There are 13 residues in the CDR3. Germline V gene sequence: CDR1 SGHRS, CDR2 YFSETQ. J gave up 1 base and V 7 bases, and 4 bases lay outside the gene matches. CDR3 amino acids: CASAGQENTEAFF. The CDR3, as DNA: TGCGCCAGCGCAGGACAGGAGAACACTGAAGCTTTCTTT.

The V and J genes are TRBV30 and TRBJ2-3; no clear D. The V gene lost 0 bases and the J gene lost 3 bases, with 7 bases spanning the gap. Per germline, CDR1 GTSNPN and CDR2 SVGIG (reference sequence). The CDR3 has 13 residues. CDR3 protein: CAWSVRHTDTQYF. In nucleotides, the CDR3 is TGTGCCTGGAGTGTACGACATACAGATACGCAGTATTTT.

This clone was picked up many times. The rearrangement uses TRBV27 and TRBJ2-1, with 11 bases matching TRBD1. The CDR3 contains 15 residues. Germline V lookup: CDR1 MNHEY, CDR2 SMNVEV (reference sequence). Unmatched junction bases numbered 5, after V lost 3 bases and J lost 7 bases. The CDR3 sequence: CASSFSRDRGNEQFF. The CDR3 bases are TGTGCCAGCAGTTTCTCCAGGGACAGGGGGAATGAGCAGTTCTTC.